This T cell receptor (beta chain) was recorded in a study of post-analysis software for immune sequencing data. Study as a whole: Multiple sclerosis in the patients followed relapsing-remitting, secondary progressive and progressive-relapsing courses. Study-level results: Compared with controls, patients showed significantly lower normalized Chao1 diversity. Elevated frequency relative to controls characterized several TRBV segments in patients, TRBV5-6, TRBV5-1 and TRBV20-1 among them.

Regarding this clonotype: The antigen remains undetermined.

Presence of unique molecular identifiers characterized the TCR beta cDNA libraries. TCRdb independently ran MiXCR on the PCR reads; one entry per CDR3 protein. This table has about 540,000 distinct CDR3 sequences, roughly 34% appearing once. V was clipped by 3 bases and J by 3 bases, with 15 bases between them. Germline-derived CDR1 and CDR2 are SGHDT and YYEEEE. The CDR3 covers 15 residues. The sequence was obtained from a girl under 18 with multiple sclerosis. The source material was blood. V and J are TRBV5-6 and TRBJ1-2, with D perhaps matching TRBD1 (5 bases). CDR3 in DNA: TGTGCCAGCAGCTCTCCAGGGAAAGGGGACTATGGCTACACCTTC. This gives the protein CASSSPGKGDYGYTF.